A selection of T cell receptor beta chains follows, all from one sample in a study of blood T cells in healthy people across ages. TCRdb re-analysed the 5' RACE reads in MiXCR, keeping a single row per CDR3 protein. The sample lists under 1,000,000 distinct CDR3 sequences, 36% occurring once. The sequenced material came from blood. All receptors derive from a young man in good health. Each CDR3 is given with its conserved first and last residue. Each record gives: clone size, D gene, J gene, V gene, CDR3 protein, CDR3 DNA. A D gene is named only where the DNA matches it firmly. Size is omitted from some rows. Given values are once, few, many or a class for expanded clones.

-	TRBD2	TRBJ2-7	TRBV7-8	CASSLELAGTYEQYF	TGTGCCAGCAGCTTAGAACTAGCGGGGACCTACGAGCAGTACTTC
-	-	TRBJ2-5	TRBV5-1	CASSVAADRHQETQYF	TGCGCCAGTAGCGTTGCAGCCGACAGGCACCAAGAGACCCAGTACTTC
few	-	TRBJ1-4	TRBV7-9	CASSLGQGGVNEKLFF	TGTGCCAGCAGCCTCGGACAAGGGGGAGTTAATGAAAAACTGTTTTTT
many	-	TRBJ2-7	TRBV20-1	CSVNQGGEQYF	TGCAGTGTTAACCAGGGTGGCGAGCAGTACTTC
-	-	TRBJ2-5	TRBV15	CATSRGPTAETQYF	TGTGCCACCAGCAGAGGCCCCACAGCGGAGACCCAGTACTTC
many	-	TRBJ2-7	TRBV21-1	CASSKAHTSYEQYF	TGTGCCAGCAGCAAAGCACACACGTCCTACGAGCAGTACTTC
few	-	TRBJ1-5	TRBV6-6	CASRGADQPQHF	TGTGCCAGCAGGGGGGCTGATCAGCCCCAGCATTTT
-	-	TRBJ1-1	TRBV18	CASSPEAGMNTEAFF	TGTGCCAGCTCACCCGAGGCTGGTATGAACACTGAAGCTTTCTTT
many	-	TRBJ2-7	TRBV5-1	CASSLKTGTYEQYF	TGCGCCAGCAGCTTGAAAACAGGAACCTACGAGCAGTACTTC
-	-	TRBJ1-2	TRBV14	CASSQFGEEDGYTF	TGTGCCAGCAGCCAATTTGGGGAGGAGGATGGCTACACCTTC
-	TRBD1	TRBJ2-3	TRBV20-1	CSARPGTDTDTQYF	TGCAGTGCTAGACCCGGGACAGACACAGATACGCAGTATTTT
few	-	TRBJ2-3	TRBV10-3	CATLDRWATDTQYF	TGTGCCACCCTCGACAGGTGGGCCACAGATACGCAGTATTTT
many	TRBD2	TRBJ2-1	TRBV4-3	CASSHGLAGESYNEQFF	TGCGCCAGCAGCCATGGACTAGCGGGGGAATCCTACAATGAGCAGTTCTTC
-	-	TRBJ2-7	TRBV10-3	CAISEQEDEQYF	TGTGCCATCAGTGAGCAAGAGGACGAGCAGTACTTC
few	-	TRBJ2-7	TRBV9	CASSPEDGPYEQYF	TGTGCCAGCAGCCCCGAGGACGGACCCTACGAGCAGTACTTC
-	TRBD2	TRBJ2-1	TRBV5-1	CANSLGREGDEQFF	TGCGCCAACAGCTTAGGCAGGGAGGGCGATGAGCAGTTCTTC
few	-	TRBJ2-3	TRBV5-1	CASSSLDRANTDTQYF	TGCGCCAGCAGCTCCCTCGACCGGGCGAACACAGATACGCAGTATTTT
-	TRBD1	TRBJ1-1	TRBV9	CASSAGTGKGNTEAFF	TGTGCCAGCAGCGCAGGGACAGGGAAGGGAAACACTGAAGCTTTCTTT
-	TRBD2	TRBJ2-3	TRBV7-2	CASSLRGGGGDTQYF	TGTGCCAGCAGCTTAAGGGGAGGCGGGGGAGATACGCAGTATTTT
many	-	TRBJ2-3	TRBV10-3	CATLPGTQYF	TGTGCCACGCTACCCGGTACGCAGTATTTT
few	-	TRBJ2-2	TRBV6-6	CASSYLGGANTGELFF	TGTGCCAGCAGTTACCTAGGGGGGGCGAACACCGGGGAGCTGTTTTTT
-	-	TRBJ2-7	TRBV7-2	CASSLKLEQYF	TGTGCCAGCAGCTTAAAGCTTGAGCAGTACTTC
-	-	TRBJ2-5	TRBV9	CASSGPLGPKETQYF	TGTGCCAGCAGTGGACCGCTTGGGCCCAAAGAGACCCAGTACTTC
-	TRBD1	TRBJ2-2	TRBV29-1	CSGDRGSTGELFF	TGCAGCGGGGACAGGGGAAGCACCGGGGAGCTGTTTTTT
once	TRBD1	TRBJ2-2	TRBV24-1	CATSDSGQGAPGELFF	TGTGCCACCAGTGATTCGGGACAGGGGGCCCCCGGGGAGCTGTTTTTT
-	-	TRBJ2-7	TRBV7-2	CASSLAFGSYNEQYF	TGTGCCAGCAGCTTAGCCTTCGGCTCCTACAATGAGCAGTACTTC
-	TRBD1	TRBJ2-2	TRBV4-2	CASSQPGQDTGELFF	TGTGCCAGCAGCCAACCAGGACAGGACACCGGGGAGCTGTTTTTT
-	-	TRBJ2-2	TRBV20-1	CSAGRPSNTGELFF	TGCAGTGCGGGAAGGCCGTCGAACACCGGGGAGCTGTTTTTT
few	-	TRBJ2-2	TRBV4-2	CASSQETDRGELFF	TGTGCCAGCAGCCAAGAAACCGACCGAGGGGAGCTGTTTTTT
-	TRBD2	TRBJ2-3	TRBV20-1	CSASPAGGAASTDTQYF	TGCAGTGCTAGTCCCGCGGGGGGAGCTGCTAGCACAGATACGCAGTATTTT
many	-	TRBJ2-5	TRBV12-3/TRBV12-4	CASSFGGQQETQYF	TGTGCCAGCAGTTTCGGGGGGCAACAAGAGACCCAGTACTTC
few	-	TRBJ2-5	TRBV12-3/TRBV12-4	CASSMHAEARKTQYF	TGTGCCAGCAGTATGCACGCGGAAGCGCGGAAGACCCAGTACTTC
-	-	TRBJ2-5	TRBV5-1	CASRGSGETQYF	TGCGCCAGCAGGGGGAGTGGAGAGACCCAGTACTTC
-	-	TRBJ2-7	TRBV7-2	CASSLMRGPYEQYF	TGTGCCAGCAGCTTAATGCGGGGCCCCTACGAGCAGTACTTC
-	-	TRBJ2-3	TRBV7-2	CASSFWAGGTDTQYF	TGTGCCAGCAGCTTCTGGGCAGGGGGCACAGATACGCAGTATTTT
few	-	TRBJ1-1	TRBV6-5	CASSYADRDTEAFF	TGTGCCAGCAGTTACGCGGACAGAGACACTGAAGCTTTCTTT
-	TRBD1	TRBJ2-7	TRBV7-6	CASSPGTAREQYF	TGTGCCAGCAGCCCCGGGACAGCGAGGGAGCAGTACTTC
-	-	TRBJ1-6	TRBV7-8	CASSLVEPASYSPLHF	TGTGCCAGCAGCTTGGTCGAGCCCGCGTCTTATTCACCCCTCCACTTT
few	TRBD2	TRBJ2-3	TRBV5-1	CASSLDSGGTTDTQYF	TGCGCCAGCAGCTTGGACAGCGGGGGAACCACGGATACGCAGTATTTT
-	-	TRBJ2-7	TRBV7-9	CASSSRRAYERYF	TGTGCCAGCAGCTCACGACGGGCCTACGAGCGGTACTTC
-	-	TRBJ2-1	TRBV5-1	CASGLAEAYNEQFF	TGCGCCAGCGGCTTAGCGGAGGCATACAATGAGCAGTTCTTC
-	-	TRBJ1-1	TRBV4-1	CASSQVGGANTEAFF	TGCGCCAGCAGCCAAGTAGGGGGGGCGAACACTGAAGCTTTCTTT
few	-	TRBJ2-7	TRBV5-1	CASSVTATEYEQYF	TGCGCCAGCAGTGTGACGGCGACAGAGTACGAGCAGTACTTC
few	-	TRBJ1-1	TRBV12-3/TRBV12-4	CASILDGNTEAFF	-
few	-	TRBJ2-3	TRBV6-2/TRBV6-3	CASSFPGAPEGTDTQYF	TGTGCCAGCAGTTTTCCCGGAGCGCCGGAGGGCACAGATACGCAGTATTTT
-	-	TRBJ1-1	TRBV7-3	CASSLYKMNTEAFF	TGTGCCAGCAGCCTCTACAAGATGAACACTGAAGCTTTCTTT
few	-	TRBJ1-2	TRBV9	CASSPSDGYTF	TGTGCCAGCAGCCCCAGTGATGGCTACACCTTC
-	-	TRBJ1-5	TRBV18	CASSPTRGDQPQHF	TGTGCCAGCTCACCAACTCGTGGAGATCAGCCCCAGCATTTT
-	TRBD2	TRBJ2-2	TRBV20-1	CSAWTSGYTGELFF	TGCAGTGCCTGGACTAGCGGTTACACCGGGGAGCTGTTTTTT
few	-	TRBJ2-7	TRBV7-2	CASSFWTRPDNEQYF	TGTGCCAGCAGCTTCTGGACGCGACCCGACAATGAGCAGTACTTC
few	-	TRBJ1-5	TRBV6-6	CAISRDVSNQPQHF	TGTGCCATCTCTAGGGACGTAAGCAATCAGCCCCAGCATTTT
many	-	TRBJ2-5	TRBV7-8	CASSRYGAQGETQYF	TGTGCCAGCAGCAGATACGGGGCCCAAGGCGAGACCCAGTACTTC
-	-	TRBJ1-1	TRBV7-8	CASSFIRGVAFF	TGTGCCAGCAGCTTTATACGTGGTGTGGCTTTCTTT
-	TRBD1	TRBJ1-2	TRBV12-3/TRBV12-4	CASSPHRGYGYTF	TGTGCCAGCAGCCCTCACAGGGGGTATGGCTACACCTTC
-	-	TRBJ2-1	TRBV5-1	CASSLAFQSSYNKQFF	TGCGCCAGCAGCTTGGCCTTTCAAAGCTCCTACAATAAGCAGTTCTTC
-	-	TRBJ1-6	TRBV7-6	CASSHRVDNSPLHF	TGTGCCAGCAGCCACCGGGTCGATAATTCACCCCTCCACTTT
many	TRBD1	TRBJ2-5	TRBV5-1	CASGPTGTEETQYF	TGCGCCAGCGGTCCCACCGGGACAGAAGAGACCCAGTACTTC
-	-	TRBJ1-1	TRBV20-1	CSAELSTGLKEAFF	TGCAGTGCTGAATTATCTACAGGGCTCAAGGAAGCTTTCTTT
-	-	TRBJ2-7	TRBV7-8	CASSLAFKRGPYNEQYF	TGTGCCAGCAGCTTAGCCTTCAAAAGGGGACCCTACAATGAGCAGTACTTC
few	-	TRBJ1-1	TRBV4-2	CASSQLRTENTEAFF	TGTGCCAGCAGCCAACTTAGGACCGAGAACACTGAAGCTTTCTTT